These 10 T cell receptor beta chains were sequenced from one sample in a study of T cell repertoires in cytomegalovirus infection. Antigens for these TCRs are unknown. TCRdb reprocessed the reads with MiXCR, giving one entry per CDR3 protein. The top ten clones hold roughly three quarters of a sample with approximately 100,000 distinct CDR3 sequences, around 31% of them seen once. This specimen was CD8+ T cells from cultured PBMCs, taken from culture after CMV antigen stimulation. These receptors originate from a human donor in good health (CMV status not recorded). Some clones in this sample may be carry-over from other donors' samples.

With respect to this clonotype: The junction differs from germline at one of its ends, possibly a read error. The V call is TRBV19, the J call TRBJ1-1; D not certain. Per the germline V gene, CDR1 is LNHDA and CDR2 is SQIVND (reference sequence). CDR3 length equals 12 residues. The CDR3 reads CASSISATEASF. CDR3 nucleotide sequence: TGTGCCAGTAGTATATCAGCCACTGAAGCTTCCTTT.

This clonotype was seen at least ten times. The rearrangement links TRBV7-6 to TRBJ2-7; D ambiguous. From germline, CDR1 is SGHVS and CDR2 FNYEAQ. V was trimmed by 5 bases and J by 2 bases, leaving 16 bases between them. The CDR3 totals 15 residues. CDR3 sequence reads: CASSPELGSPYEQYF. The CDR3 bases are TGTGCCAGCAGCCCTGAGTTGGGATCCCCCTACGAGCAGTACTTC.

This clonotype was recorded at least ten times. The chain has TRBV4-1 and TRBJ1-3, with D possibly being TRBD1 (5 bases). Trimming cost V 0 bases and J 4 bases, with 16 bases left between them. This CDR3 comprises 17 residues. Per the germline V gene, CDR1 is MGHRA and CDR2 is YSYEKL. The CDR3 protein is CASSQDLSRVYGNTIYF. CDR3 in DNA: TGCGCCAGCAGCCAAGATCTGAGCAGGGTTTACGGAAACACCATATATTTT.

CDR3 sequence: CASSLETRDYTEAFF. CDR3 bases: TGTGCCAGCAGCTTGGAAACCAGGGATTACACTGAAGCTTTCTTT. V and J are TRBV5-6 and TRBJ1-1, with D possibly being TRBD1 (5 bases). This CDR3 has 15 residues. Trimming took off 0 bases at V and 3 bases at J, with 12 bases between the two ends. Per germline, CDR1 SGHDT and CDR2 YYEEEE.

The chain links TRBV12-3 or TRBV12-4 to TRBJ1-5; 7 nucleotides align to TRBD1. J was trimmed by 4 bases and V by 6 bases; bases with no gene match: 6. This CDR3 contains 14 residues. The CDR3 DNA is TGTGCCAGCAGGAAAGGGACAGTAAATCAGCCCCAGCATTTT. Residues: CASRKGTVNQPQHF.

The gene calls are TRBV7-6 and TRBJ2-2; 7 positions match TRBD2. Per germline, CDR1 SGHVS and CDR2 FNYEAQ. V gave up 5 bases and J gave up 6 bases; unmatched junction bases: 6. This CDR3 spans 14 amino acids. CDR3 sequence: CASSTGLGSGELFF. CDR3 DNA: TGTGCCAGCAGCACCGGACTAGGGTCCGGGGAGCTGTTTTTT. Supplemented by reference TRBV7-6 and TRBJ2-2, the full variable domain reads GAGVSQSPRYKVTKRGQDVALRCDPISGHVSLYWYRQALGQGPEFLTYFNYEAQQDKSGLPNDRFSAERPEGSISTLTIQRTEQRDSAMYRCASSTGLGSGELFFGEGSRLTVL.

CDR3 nucleotide sequence: TGTGCCAGCAGGGGGTCGAGCTCCTATAATTCACCCCTCCACTTT. It codes for CASRGSSSYNSPLHF. This chain links TRBV6-6 with TRBJ1-6; D is ambiguous. Germline lookup yields CDR1 MNHNY and CDR2 SVGAGI (reference sequence). Trimming shortened V by 6 bases and J by 0 bases, and 9 bases separated the two germline ends. There are 15 residues in the CDR3.

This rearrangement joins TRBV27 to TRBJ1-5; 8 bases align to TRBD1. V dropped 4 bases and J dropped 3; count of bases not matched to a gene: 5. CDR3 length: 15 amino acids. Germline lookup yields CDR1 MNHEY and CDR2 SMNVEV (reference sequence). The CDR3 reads CASSSWTGINQPQHF. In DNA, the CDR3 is TGTGCCAGCAGTTCCTGGACAGGGATCAATCAGCCCCAGCATTTT.

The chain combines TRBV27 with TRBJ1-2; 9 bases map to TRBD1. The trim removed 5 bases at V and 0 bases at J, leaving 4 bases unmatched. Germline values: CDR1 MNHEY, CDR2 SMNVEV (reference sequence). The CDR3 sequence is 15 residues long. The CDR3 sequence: CASSQQGATNYGYTF. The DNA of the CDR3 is TGTGCCAGCAGTCAACAGGGGGCAACTAACTATGGCTACACCTTC.

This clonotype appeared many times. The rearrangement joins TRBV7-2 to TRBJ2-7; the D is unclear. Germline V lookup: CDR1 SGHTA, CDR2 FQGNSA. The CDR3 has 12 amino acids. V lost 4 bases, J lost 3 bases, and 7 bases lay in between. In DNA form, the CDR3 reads TGTGCCAGCAGCTCCATAAACTACGAGCAGTACTTC. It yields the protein CASSSINYEQYF.